This is a list of T cell receptor beta chains from one sample in a study of blood T cell repertoires in COVID-19. The data were produced by immunoSEQ multiplex PCR, yet TCRdb's version contains in-frame clones alone and is incomplete. The sample has a few hundred thousand clones, about 85% seen once. The sequenced material came from peripheral blood. All receptors derive from a woman aged 50 to 60 who had recovered from COVID-19. The CDR3 runs from the conserved cysteine through the conserved F or W. A D gene is named only where the DNA matches it firmly. Size is stated for part of the rows, as once, few or many counts, or as a class when the clone is expanded.

CDR3aa: CASREEGAADTQYF
CDR3nt: TGTGCCAGCAGAGAGGAGGGGGCGGCGGATACGCAGTATTTT
v_gene: TRBV2
j_gene: TRBJ2-3
d_gene: NA
len: 14
abundance: NA

CDR3aa: CASSYNPGRLNTEAFF
CDR3nt: TGTGCCAGCAGTTACAACCCGGGAAGGTTGAACACTGAAGCTTTCTTT
v_gene: TRBV6-5
j_gene: TRBJ1-1
d_gene: NA
len: 16
abundance: NA

CDR3aa: CATYTGARNYGYTF
CDR3nt: TGTGCCACCTACACAGGGGCCCGTAACTATGGCTACACCTTC
v_gene: TRBV27
j_gene: TRBJ1-2
d_gene: TRBD1
len: 14
abundance: NA

CDR3aa: CASSSAGARTEAFF
CDR3nt: TGTGCCAGCAGCTCCGCGGGGGCGCGCACTGAAGCTTTCTTT
v_gene: TRBV5-4
j_gene: TRBJ1-1
d_gene: NA
len: 14
abundance: NA

CDR3aa: CASRRAGNEQFF
CDR3nt: TGTGCCAGCAGGCGCGCCGGGAATGAGCAGTTCTTC
v_gene: TRBV7-9
j_gene: TRBJ2-1
d_gene: NA
len: 12
abundance: NA

CDR3aa: CASSLVQAWNTEAFF
CDR3nt: TGCGCCAGCAGCTTGGTACAGGCATGGAACACTGAAGCTTTCTTT
v_gene: TRBV5-1
j_gene: TRBJ1-1
d_gene: NA
len: 15
abundance: once

CDR3aa: CASSLGPARGGLNEQFF
CDR3nt: TGTGCCAGCAGCTTAGGCCCAGCGCGGGGGGGGCTAAATGAGCAGTTCTTC
v_gene: TRBV7-6
j_gene: TRBJ2-1
d_gene: TRBD2
len: 17
abundance: NA

CDR3aa: CASAPGLAGELYEQYF
CDR3nt: TGTGCCAGCGCCCCGGGACTAGCGGGGGAACTCTACGAGCAGTACTTC
v_gene: TRBV5-4
j_gene: TRBJ2-7
d_gene: TRBD2
len: 16
abundance: NA

CDR3aa: CAWDRGQATDTQYF
CDR3nt: TGTGCCTGGGACAGGGGTCAGGCCACAGATACGCAGTATTTT
v_gene: TRBV30
j_gene: TRBJ2-3
d_gene: TRBD1
len: 14
abundance: NA

CDR3aa: CASSSAGGPYEQYF
CDR3nt: TGCGCCAGCAGCTCAGCGGGAGGGCCGTACGAGCAGTACTTC
v_gene: TRBV4-1
j_gene: TRBJ2-7
d_gene: TRBD2
len: 14
abundance: few

CDR3aa: CASSPRYYGYTF
CDR3nt: TGTGCCAGCAGCCCACGGTACTATGGCTACACCTTC
v_gene: TRBV5-8
j_gene: TRBJ1-2
d_gene: NA
len: 12
abundance: NA

CDR3aa: CASSPVAAALEAFF
CDR3nt: TGTGCCAGCTCACCGGTGGCGGCAGCTTTAGAAGCTTTCTTT
v_gene: TRBV18
j_gene: TRBJ1-1
d_gene: NA
len: 14
abundance: NA

CDR3aa: CASSAAGARETQYF
CDR3nt: TGTGCCAGCAGCGCCGCGGGGGCCCGGGAGACCCAGTACTTC
v_gene: TRBV7-3
j_gene: TRBJ2-5
d_gene: NA
len: 14
abundance: NA

CDR3aa: CASSLDRANKEDTQYF
CDR3nt: TGTGCCAGCAGCTTGGACAGGGCGAACAAAGAAGATACGCAGTATTTT
v_gene: TRBV7-9
j_gene: TRBJ2-3
d_gene: TRBD1
len: 16
abundance: NA

CDR3aa: CASSLLSSYNEQFF
CDR3nt: TGTGCCAGCAGCTTACTAAGCTCCTACAATGAGCAGTTCTTC
v_gene: TRBV11-2
j_gene: TRBJ2-1
d_gene: NA
len: 14
abundance: NA

CDR3aa: CASSAYGQGQFYEQYF
CDR3nt: TGTGCCAGCAGCGCCTATGGACAGGGCCAATTCTACGAGCAGTACTTC
v_gene: TRBV9
j_gene: TRBJ2-7
d_gene: TRBD1
len: 16
abundance: NA

CDR3aa: CASSLGNRAGDTEAFF
CDR3nt: TGTGCCAGCAGCTTGGGTAACAGGGCGGGGGACACTGAAGCTTTCTTT
v_gene: TRBV5-5
j_gene: TRBJ1-1
d_gene: NA
len: 16
abundance: NA

CDR3aa: CASSSGQVNQPQHF
CDR3nt: TGTGCCAGCTCATCGGGACAGGTCAATCAGCCCCAGCATTTT
v_gene: TRBV18
j_gene: TRBJ1-5
d_gene: TRBD1
len: 14
abundance: NA

CDR3aa: CASSLRAVYNEQFF
CDR3nt: TGTGCCAGCAGTCTGCGGGCGGTCTACAATGAGCAGTTCTTC
v_gene: TRBV27
j_gene: TRBJ2-1
d_gene: NA
len: 14
abundance: NA

CDR3aa: CASGLLGGNQPQHF
CDR3nt: TGTGCTAGTGGTTTACTCGGGGGAAATCAGCCCCAGCATTTT
v_gene: TRBV12-5
j_gene: TRBJ1-5
d_gene: NA
len: 14
abundance: few

CDR3aa: CASSLTGKGNTIYF
CDR3nt: TGTGCCAGCAGTTTGACGGGAAAGGGAAACACCATATATTTT
v_gene: TRBV28
j_gene: TRBJ1-3
d_gene: NA
len: 14
abundance: NA

CDR3aa: CASSLRTGNQPQHF
CDR3nt: TGTGCCAGCAGTTTACGGACAGGTAATCAGCCCCAGCATTTT
v_gene: TRBV6-5
j_gene: TRBJ1-5
d_gene: TRBD1
len: 14
abundance: NA

CDR3aa: CASSLGRLAGGRETQYF
CDR3nt: TGTGCCAGCAGCTTAGGCCGACTAGCGGGGGGGCGAGAGACCCAGTACTTC
v_gene: TRBV7-8
j_gene: TRBJ2-5
d_gene: TRBD2
len: 17
abundance: NA

CDR3aa: CASSLRGLEQFF
CDR3nt: TGTGCCAGCAGTTTGCGGGGACTTGAGCAGTTCTTC
v_gene: TRBV28
j_gene: TRBJ2-1
d_gene: NA
len: 12
abundance: NA

CDR3aa: CASTQGGKTNEQFF
CDR3nt: TGTGCCAGCACGCAAGGCGGGAAGACGAATGAGCAGTTCTTC
v_gene: TRBV9
j_gene: TRBJ2-1
d_gene: NA
len: 14
abundance: NA

CDR3aa: CASSRAGDEQYF
CDR3nt: TGTGCCAGCTCACGAGCAGGGGACGAGCAGTACTTC
v_gene: TRBV18
j_gene: TRBJ2-7
d_gene: NA
len: 12
abundance: NA

CDR3aa: CAWSVLQGAGTGELFF
CDR3nt: TGTGCCTGGAGTGTACTTCAGGGGGCAGGGACCGGGGAGCTGTTTTTT
v_gene: TRBV30
j_gene: TRBJ2-2
d_gene: TRBD1
len: 16
abundance: NA

CDR3aa: CASSSQGGLTEAFF
CDR3nt: TGTGCCAGCAGCTCCCAGGGAGGGCTCACTGAAGCTTTCTTT
v_gene: TRBV7-2
j_gene: TRBJ1-1
d_gene: NA
len: 14
abundance: NA

CDR3aa: CASSDNSYGYTF
CDR3nt: TGTGCCAGCAGTGACAACTCCTATGGCTACACCTTC
v_gene: TRBV2
j_gene: TRBJ1-2
d_gene: NA
len: 12
abundance: NA

CDR3aa: CASSIDTPPQRNEQFF
CDR3nt: TGTGCCAGTAGTATAGATACACCACCGCAGCGGAATGAGCAGTTCTTC
v_gene: TRBV19
j_gene: TRBJ2-1
d_gene: NA
len: 16
abundance: NA

CDR3aa: CASSSWTGGYTF
CDR3nt: TGTGCCAGCAGCTCGTGGACAGGGGGCTACACCTTC
v_gene: TRBV5-6
j_gene: TRBJ1-2
d_gene: TRBD1
len: 12
abundance: NA

CDR3aa: CASSMGTPDEQFF
CDR3nt: TGTGCCAGTAGTATGGGCACCCCCGATGAGCAGTTCTTC
v_gene: TRBV19
j_gene: TRBJ2-1
d_gene: NA
len: 13
abundance: NA

CDR3aa: CASSPPGLAGGNEQFF
CDR3nt: TGTGCCAGCAGCCCTCCGGGACTAGCGGGGGGTAATGAGCAGTTCTTC
v_gene: TRBV3-1/TRBV3-2
j_gene: TRBJ2-1
d_gene: TRBD2
len: 16
abundance: NA

CDR3aa: CASSRDRGAYEQYF
CDR3nt: TGTGCCAGCAGCCGGGACAGGGGAGCCTACGAGCAGTACTTC
v_gene: TRBV27
j_gene: TRBJ2-7
d_gene: TRBD1
len: 14
abundance: few

CDR3aa: CAARQAGNTEAFF
CDR3nt: TGTGCCGCCCGACAGGCGGGGAACACTGAAGCTTTCTTT
v_gene: TRBV12-3/TRBV12-4
j_gene: TRBJ1-1
d_gene: NA
len: 13
abundance: NA

CDR3aa: CASTTGSEKLFF
CDR3nt: TGTGCCAGCACCACAGGTAGTGAAAAACTGTTTTTT
v_gene: TRBV28
j_gene: TRBJ1-4
d_gene: NA
len: 12
abundance: NA

CDR3aa: CATLGLAGGNSAYNEQFF
CDR3nt: TGTGCCACCCTGGGACTAGCGGGAGGGAATAGTGCGTACAATGAGCAGTTCTTC
v_gene: TRBV28
j_gene: TRBJ2-1
d_gene: TRBD2
len: 18
abundance: once

CDR3aa: CASRGLAGGKNYNEQFF
CDR3nt: TGTGCCAGCAGAGGACTAGCGGGAGGGAAAAATTACAATGAGCAGTTCTTC
v_gene: TRBV5-5
j_gene: TRBJ2-1
d_gene: TRBD2
len: 17
abundance: NA

CDR3aa: CASSLVAGGRGPDTQYF
CDR3nt: TGTGCCAGCAGCTTAGTAGCGGGGGGCCGCGGGCCAGATACGCAGTATTTT
v_gene: TRBV7-3
j_gene: TRBJ2-3
d_gene: TRBD2
len: 17
abundance: NA

CDR3aa: CASSTGEQPQHF
CDR3nt: TGTGCCAGCAGTACAGGGGAACAGCCCCAGCATTTT
v_gene: TRBV2
j_gene: TRBJ1-5
d_gene: TRBD1
len: 12
abundance: once

CDR3aa: CAISLGEGYGYTF
CDR3nt: TGTGCCATCAGCCTGGGAGAAGGGTATGGCTACACCTTC
v_gene: TRBV10-3
j_gene: TRBJ1-2
d_gene: NA
len: 13
abundance: NA

CDR3aa: CASSQDKSGELSTDTQYF
CDR3nt: TGCGCCAGCAGCCAAGATAAAAGCGGGGAACTTAGCACAGATACGCAGTATTTT
v_gene: TRBV4-3
j_gene: TRBJ2-3
d_gene: TRBD2
len: 18
abundance: NA

CDR3aa: CASSERGGTDTQYF
CDR3nt: TGCGCCAGCAGTGAGAGGGGGGGGACAGATACGCAGTATTTT
v_gene: TRBV10-1
j_gene: TRBJ2-3
d_gene: NA
len: 14
abundance: NA

CDR3aa: CAWRGLDRGGYTF
CDR3nt: TGTGCCTGGAGGGGCCTTGACAGGGGAGGCTACACCTTC
v_gene: TRBV30
j_gene: TRBJ1-2
d_gene: TRBD1
len: 13
abundance: NA

CDR3aa: CASSKTLANEKLFF
CDR3nt: TGCGCCAGCAGTAAGACTCTGGCTAATGAAAAACTGTTTTTT
v_gene: TRBV5-1
j_gene: TRBJ1-4
d_gene: NA
len: 14
abundance: NA

CDR3aa: CASRSGTSRLRREAGEQYF
CDR3nt: TGCGCCAGCAGATCCGGGACATCCCGGCTCAGGCGGGAGGCTGGGGAGCAGTACTTC
v_gene: TRBV5-1
j_gene: TRBJ2-7
d_gene: TRBD2
len: 19
abundance: few

CDR3aa: CASSQGISGGADEQFF
CDR3nt: TGTGCCAGCAGCCAAGGGATTAGCGGGGGGGCGGATGAGCAGTTCTTC
v_gene: TRBV3-1/TRBV3-2
j_gene: TRBJ2-1
d_gene: TRBD2
len: 16
abundance: NA

CDR3aa: CAISGGQNTEAFF
CDR3nt: TGTGCCATCAGCGGCGGACAGAACACTGAAGCTTTCTTT
v_gene: TRBV10-3
j_gene: TRBJ1-1
d_gene: NA
len: 13
abundance: once

CDR3aa: CASSDRGYRQPQHF
CDR3nt: TGTGCCAGCAGTGATCGGGGGTATCGTCAGCCCCAGCATTTT
v_gene: TRBV2
j_gene: TRBJ1-5
d_gene: NA
len: 14
abundance: NA

CDR3aa: CASSQGGSRADTQYF
CDR3nt: TGTGCCAGCAGCCAGGGGGGGAGCAGGGCAGATACGCAGTATTTT
v_gene: TRBV7-8
j_gene: TRBJ2-3
d_gene: NA
len: 15
abundance: NA

CDR3aa: CAWNAREDQPQHF
CDR3nt: TGTGCCTGGAATGCTAGGGAGGATCAGCCCCAGCATTTT
v_gene: TRBV30
j_gene: TRBJ1-5
d_gene: NA
len: 13
abundance: NA

CDR3aa: CASSLVGGQETQYF
CDR3nt: TGTGCCAGCAGCTTAGTGGGGGGGCAAGAGACCCAGTACTTC
v_gene: TRBV7-2
j_gene: TRBJ2-5
d_gene: TRBD2
len: 14
abundance: NA

CDR3aa: CASSKFSGRALDTQYF
CDR3nt: TGTGCCAGCAGCAAATTTAGCGGGAGGGCTCTAGATACGCAGTATTTT
v_gene: TRBV21-1
j_gene: TRBJ2-3
d_gene: NA
len: 16
abundance: NA

CDR3aa: CASSNRGPPDTQYF
CDR3nt: TGTGCCAGTAGTAACAGGGGTCCCCCAGATACGCAGTATTTT
v_gene: TRBV19
j_gene: TRBJ2-3
d_gene: TRBD1
len: 14
abundance: once

CDR3aa: CASTDYGGTEAFF
CDR3nt: TGTGCCAGCACCGATTATGGCGGCACTGAAGCTTTCTTT
v_gene: TRBV2
j_gene: TRBJ1-1
d_gene: NA
len: 13
abundance: NA